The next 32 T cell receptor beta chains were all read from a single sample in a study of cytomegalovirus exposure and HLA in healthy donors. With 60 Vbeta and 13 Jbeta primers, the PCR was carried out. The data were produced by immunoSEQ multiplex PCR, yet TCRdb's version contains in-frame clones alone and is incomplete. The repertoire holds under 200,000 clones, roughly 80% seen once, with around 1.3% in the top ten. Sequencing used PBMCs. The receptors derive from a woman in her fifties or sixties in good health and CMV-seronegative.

The CDR3 DNA reads TGTGCCATCAGTGAGGAGGCGGGGGGCAGATACAATGAGCAGTTCTTC. The encoded protein is CAISEEAGGRYNEQFF. The chain is built from TRBV10-3 and TRBJ2-1; TRBD2 agrees at 8 bases. This CDR3 comprises 16 residues. Germline trimming cut 2 bases from V and 4 bases from J; bases unmatched to any gene: 7. Germline CDR1 is ENHRY and CDR2 is SYGVKD.

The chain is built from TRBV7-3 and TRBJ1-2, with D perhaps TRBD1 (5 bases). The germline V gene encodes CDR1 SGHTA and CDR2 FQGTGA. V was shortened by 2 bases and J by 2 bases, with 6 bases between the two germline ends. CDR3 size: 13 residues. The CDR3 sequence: CASSLQGNYGYTF. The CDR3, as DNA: TGTGCCAGCAGCTTACAGGGAAACTATGGCTACACCTTC.

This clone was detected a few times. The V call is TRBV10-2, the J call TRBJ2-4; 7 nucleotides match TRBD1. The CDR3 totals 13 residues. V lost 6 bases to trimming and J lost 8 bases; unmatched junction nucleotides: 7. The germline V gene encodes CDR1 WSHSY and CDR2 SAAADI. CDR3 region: CASRDRTTDIQYF. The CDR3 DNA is TGCGCCAGCAGGGACAGGACAACGGACATTCAGTACTTC.

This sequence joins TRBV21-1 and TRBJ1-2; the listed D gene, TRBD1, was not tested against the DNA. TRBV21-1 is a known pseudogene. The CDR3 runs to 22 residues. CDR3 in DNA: TGTGCCAGCAGCAATGGGGTACGTGGGACAGCAGGCGACCCTGATCCTAACTATGGCTACACCTTC. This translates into CASSNGVRGTAGDPDPNYGYTF.

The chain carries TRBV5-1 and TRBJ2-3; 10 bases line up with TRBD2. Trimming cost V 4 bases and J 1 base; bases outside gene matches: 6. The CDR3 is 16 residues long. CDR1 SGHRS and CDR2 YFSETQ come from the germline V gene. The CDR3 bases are TGCGCCAGCAGCAGATGGAGCGGGGGGGGCACAGATACGCAGTATTTT. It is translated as CASSRWSGGGTDTQYF.

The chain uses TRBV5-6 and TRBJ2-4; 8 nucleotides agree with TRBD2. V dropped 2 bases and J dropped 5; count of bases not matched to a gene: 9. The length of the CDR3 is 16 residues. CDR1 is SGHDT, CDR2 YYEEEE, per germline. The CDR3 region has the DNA TGTGCCAGCAGCTTATCTAGCGGGCCCACGGAAAACATTCAGTACTTC. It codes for CASSLSSGPTENIQYF.

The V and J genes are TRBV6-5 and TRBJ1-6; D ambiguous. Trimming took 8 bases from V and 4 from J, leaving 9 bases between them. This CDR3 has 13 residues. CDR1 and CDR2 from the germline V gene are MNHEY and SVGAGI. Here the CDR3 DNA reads TGTGCCAGCGGGTACAGTTATAATTCACCCCTCCACTTT. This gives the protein CASGYSYNSPLHF.

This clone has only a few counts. The CDR3: CASSVELTGVREAFF. The CDR3 nucleotides are TGTGCCAGCAGCGTTGAACTGACAGGGGTAAGAGAAGCTTTCTTT. The V and J genes are TRBV9 and TRBJ1-1; 8 bases fit TRBD1. The junction had 11 bases not matched to a gene; V was cut back by 2 bases and J by 8 bases. Germline V lookup: CDR1 SGDLS, CDR2 YYNGEE. The CDR3 runs 15 residues.

The CDR3 sequence is CASSIEGRRSTNEKLFF. As DNA, the CDR3 is TGTGCCAGTAGTATAGAGGGGAGAAGGTCGACTAATGAAAAACTGTTTTTT. The J gene is TRBJ1-4, the V gene TRBV19; D gene ambiguous. V was shortened by 0 bases and J by 2 bases, with 13 bases between the two germline ends. Germline V gene lookup returns CDR1 LNHDA and CDR2 SQIVND (reference sequence). The CDR3 length is 17 residues.

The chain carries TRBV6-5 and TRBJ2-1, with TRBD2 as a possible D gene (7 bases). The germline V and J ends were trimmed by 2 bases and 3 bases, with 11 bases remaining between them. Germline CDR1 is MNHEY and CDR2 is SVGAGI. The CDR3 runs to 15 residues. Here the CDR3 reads CASSYAGASYNEQFF. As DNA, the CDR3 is TGTGCCAGCAGTTACGCGGGGGCAAGCTACAATGAGCAGTTCTTC.

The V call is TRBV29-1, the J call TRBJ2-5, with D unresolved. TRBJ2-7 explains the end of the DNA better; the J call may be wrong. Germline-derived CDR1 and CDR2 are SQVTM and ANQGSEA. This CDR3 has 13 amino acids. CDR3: CSVEGFPSYEQYF. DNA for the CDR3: TGCAGCGTTGAAGGGTTCCCCTCCTACGAGCAGTACTTC.

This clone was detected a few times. In DNA, the CDR3 is TGTGCCAGCACTCCAACGCGACGGGAAAATTCACCCCTCCACTTT. It translates to CASTPTRRENSPLHF. The chain joins TRBV27 to TRBJ1-6; D is unclear. V was shortened by 7 bases and J by 7 bases, with 17 bases between the two germline ends. The CDR3 totals 15 residues. Germline V lookup: CDR1 MNHEY, CDR2 SMNVEV (reference sequence).

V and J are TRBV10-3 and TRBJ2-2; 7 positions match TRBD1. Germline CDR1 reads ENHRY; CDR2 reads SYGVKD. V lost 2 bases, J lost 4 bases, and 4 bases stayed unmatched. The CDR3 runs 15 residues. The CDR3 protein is CAISERQGGTGELFF. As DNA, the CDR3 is TGTGCCATCAGTGAGAGACAGGGCGGCACCGGGGAGCTGTTTTTT.

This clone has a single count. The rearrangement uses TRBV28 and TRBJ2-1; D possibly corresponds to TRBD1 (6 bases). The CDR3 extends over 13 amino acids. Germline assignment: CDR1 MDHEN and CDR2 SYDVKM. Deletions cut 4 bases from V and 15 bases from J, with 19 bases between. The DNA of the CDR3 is TGTGCCAGCAGTTACAAGGGGACAATGAGCGGGTTCTTC. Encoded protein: CASSYKGTMSGFF.

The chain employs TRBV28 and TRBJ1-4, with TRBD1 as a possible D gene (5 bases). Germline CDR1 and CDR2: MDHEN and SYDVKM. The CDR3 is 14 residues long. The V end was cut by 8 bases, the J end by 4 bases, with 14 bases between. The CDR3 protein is CASEESGINEKLFF. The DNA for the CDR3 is TGTGCCAGCGAGGAATCAGGGATTAATGAAAAACTGTTTTTT.

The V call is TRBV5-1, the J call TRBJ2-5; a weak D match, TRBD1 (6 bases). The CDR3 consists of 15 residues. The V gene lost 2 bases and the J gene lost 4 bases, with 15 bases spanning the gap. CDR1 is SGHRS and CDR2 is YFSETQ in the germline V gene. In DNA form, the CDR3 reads TGCGCCAGCAGCTTATTGCCGACACAGGGAGAGACCCAGTACTTC. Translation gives CASSLLPTQGETQYF.

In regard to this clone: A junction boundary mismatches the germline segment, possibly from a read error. The CDR3: CAGSLGGQNYGYTF. CDR3 DNA sequence: TGTGCCGGCAGTCTCGGTGGACAGAACTATGGCTACACCTTC. The rearrangement joins TRBV28 to TRBJ1-2, with a weak D call TRBD1 (6 bases). The CDR3 is 14 amino acids. Germline loops: CDR1 MDHEN, CDR2 SYDVKM.

The CDR3 loop reads CASSVAFGTGVDEQYF. Written as DNA, the CDR3 is TGTGCCAGCAGCGTAGCTTTTGGGACAGGGGTCGACGAGCAGTACTTC. This chain uses TRBV9 with TRBJ2-7; TRBD1 matches at 10 bases. This CDR3 has 16 amino acids. The germline gives CDR1 SGDLS, CDR2 YYNGEE. The junction had 8 bases not matched to a gene; V was cut back by 0 bases and J by 5 bases.

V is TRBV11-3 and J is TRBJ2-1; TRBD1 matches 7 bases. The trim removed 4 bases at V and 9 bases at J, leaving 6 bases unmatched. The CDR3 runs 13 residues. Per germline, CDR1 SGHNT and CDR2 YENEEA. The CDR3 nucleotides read TGTGCCAGCAGCTCTACAGGGGTCGGTGAGCAGTTCTTC. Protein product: CASSSTGVGEQFF.

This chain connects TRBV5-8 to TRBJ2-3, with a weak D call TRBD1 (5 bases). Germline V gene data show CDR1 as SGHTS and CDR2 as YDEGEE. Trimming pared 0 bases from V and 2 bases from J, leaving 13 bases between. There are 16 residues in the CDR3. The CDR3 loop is CASSLAVRVNTDTQYF. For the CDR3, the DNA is TGTGCCAGCAGCTTGGCTGTCAGGGTAAACACAGATACGCAGTATTTT. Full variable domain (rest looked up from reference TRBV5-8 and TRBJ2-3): EAGVTQSPTHLIKTRGQQATLRCSPISGHTSVYWYQQALGLGLQFLLWYDEGEERNRGNFPPRFSGRQFPNYSSELNVNALELEDSALYLCASSLAVRVNTDTQYFGPGTRLTVL.

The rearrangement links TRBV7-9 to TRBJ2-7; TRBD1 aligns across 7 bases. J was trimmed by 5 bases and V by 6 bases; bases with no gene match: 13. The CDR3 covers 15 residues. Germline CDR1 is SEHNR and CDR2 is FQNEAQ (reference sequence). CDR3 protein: CASRTLGTANDEQYF. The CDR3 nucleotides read TGTGCCAGCAGAACACTCGGGACAGCTAATGACGAGCAGTACTTC.

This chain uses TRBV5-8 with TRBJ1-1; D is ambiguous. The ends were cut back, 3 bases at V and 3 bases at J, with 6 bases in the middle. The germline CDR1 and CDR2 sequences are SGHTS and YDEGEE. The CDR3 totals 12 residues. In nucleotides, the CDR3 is TGTGCCAGCAGCTCGGGATACACTGAAGCTTTCTTT. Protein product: CASSSGYTEAFF.

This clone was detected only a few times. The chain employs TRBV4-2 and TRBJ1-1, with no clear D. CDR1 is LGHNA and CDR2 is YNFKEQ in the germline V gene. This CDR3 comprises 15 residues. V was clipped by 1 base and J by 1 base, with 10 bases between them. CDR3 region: CASSQGRQENTEAFF. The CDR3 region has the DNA TGTGCCAGCAGCCAAGGTAGGCAGGAGAACACTGAAGCTTTCTTT.

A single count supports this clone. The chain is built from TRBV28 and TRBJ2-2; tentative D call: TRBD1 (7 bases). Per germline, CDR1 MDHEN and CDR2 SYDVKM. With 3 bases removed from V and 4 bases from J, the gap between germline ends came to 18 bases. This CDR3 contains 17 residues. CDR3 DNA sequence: TGTGCCAGCAGTTTGGAGGGTTGGGCAGGGGGCACCGGGGAGCTGTTTTTT. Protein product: CASSLEGWAGGTGELFF.

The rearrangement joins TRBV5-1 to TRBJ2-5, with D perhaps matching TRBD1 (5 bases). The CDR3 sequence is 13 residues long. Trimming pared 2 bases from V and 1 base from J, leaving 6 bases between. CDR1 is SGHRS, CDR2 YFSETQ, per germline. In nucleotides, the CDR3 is TGCGCCAGCAGCTTTCAGGGCCAAGAGACCCAGTACTTC. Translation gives CASSFQGQETQYF.

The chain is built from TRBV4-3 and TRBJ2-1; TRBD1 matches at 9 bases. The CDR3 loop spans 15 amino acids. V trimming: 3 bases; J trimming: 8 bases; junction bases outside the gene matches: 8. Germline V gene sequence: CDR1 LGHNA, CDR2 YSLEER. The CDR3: CASSHRTGQGHEQFF. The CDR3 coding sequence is TGCGCCAGCAGCCACCGGACGGGACAGGGCCATGAGCAGTTCTTC.

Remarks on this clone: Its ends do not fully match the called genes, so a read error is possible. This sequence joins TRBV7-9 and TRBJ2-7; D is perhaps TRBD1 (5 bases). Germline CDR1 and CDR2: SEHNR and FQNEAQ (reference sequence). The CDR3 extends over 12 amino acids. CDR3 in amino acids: CSSSFSGLEQYF. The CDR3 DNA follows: TGTTCCAGCAGCTTTTCAGGGCTCGAGCAGTACTTC.

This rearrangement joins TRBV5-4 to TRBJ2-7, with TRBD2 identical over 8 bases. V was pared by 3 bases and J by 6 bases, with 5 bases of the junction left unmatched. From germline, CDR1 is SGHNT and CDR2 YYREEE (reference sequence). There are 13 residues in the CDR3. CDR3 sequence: CASSWPTSAEQYF. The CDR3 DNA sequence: TGTGCCAGCAGCTGGCCGACTAGCGCCGAGCAGTACTTC.

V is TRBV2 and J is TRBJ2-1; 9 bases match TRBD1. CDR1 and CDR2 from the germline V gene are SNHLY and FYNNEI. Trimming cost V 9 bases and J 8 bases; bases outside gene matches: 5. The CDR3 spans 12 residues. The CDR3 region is CARGQGRDEQFF. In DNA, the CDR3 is TGTGCCAGAGGACAGGGGCGAGATGAGCAGTTCTTC. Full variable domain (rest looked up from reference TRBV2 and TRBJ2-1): EPEVTQTPSHQVTQMGQEVILRCVPISNHLYFYWYRQILGQKVEFLVSFYNNEISEKSEIFDDQFSVERPDGSNFTLKIRSTKLEDSAMYFCARGQGRDEQFFGPGTRLTVL.

This CDR3 is CAWSTPGQASIAFF. In nucleotides, the CDR3 is TGTGCCTGGAGTACACCGGGACAGGCGAGTATAGCTTTCTTT. This chain joins TRBV30 and TRBJ1-1; TRBD1 aligns across 8 bases. CDR3 length: 14 residues. The junction had 12 bases not matched to a gene; V was cut back by 2 bases and J by 10 bases. From germline, CDR1 is GTSNPN and CDR2 SVGIG (reference sequence).

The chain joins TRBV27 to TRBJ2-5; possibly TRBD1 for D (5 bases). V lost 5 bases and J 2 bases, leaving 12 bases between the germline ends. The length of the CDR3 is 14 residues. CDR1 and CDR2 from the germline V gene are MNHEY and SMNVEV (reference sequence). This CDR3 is CASSPMTAQETQYF. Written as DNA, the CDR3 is TGTGCCAGCAGTCCCATGACAGCGCAAGAGACCCAGTACTTC.

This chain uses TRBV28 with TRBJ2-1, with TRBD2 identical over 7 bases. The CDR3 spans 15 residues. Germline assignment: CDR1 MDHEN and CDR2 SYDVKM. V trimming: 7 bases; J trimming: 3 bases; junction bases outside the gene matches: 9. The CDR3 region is CASTALTGGYNEQFF. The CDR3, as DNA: TGTGCCAGCACCGCTCTAACGGGAGGCTACAATGAGCAGTTCTTC.